This TCR beta chain is from a study of T-cell memory formation after mild COVID-19. In the study overall: The TCR clusters were mostly specific to one donor. Broader study findings: Balance between CD4 and CD8 was seen in clones contracting day 15 to 85, and a CD4+ lean was seen in later expanders.

Using constant-segment primers, 5'RACE produced TCR alpha and TCR beta cDNA libraries carrying sample barcodes and UMIs. TCRdb recomputed calls from the 5' RACE reads with MiXCR, one row per CDR3 protein. The data hold 180,000 or so distinct CDR3 sequences, with approximately 16% observed a single time. This clonotype appeared a few times. No antigen is known for it. This CDR3 comprises 13 residues. Trimming removed 6 bases at V and 7 bases at J, with 15 bases between. The sample comprised PBMCs or a T cell subset sorted from them (not recorded which). This chain connects TRBV12-3 or TRBV12-4 to TRBJ2-5; D is unclear. The clonotype was recovered from an adult woman who had mild COVID-19 (a few samples of this study predate the infection). Cell type and time point are not known. The CDR3 loop is CASRPTQLGTQYF. DNA for the CDR3: TGTGCCAGCAGGCCCACGCAACTGGGGACCCAGTACTTC.